These T cell receptor beta chains were read from a single sample in a study of T cells in Graves' hyperthyroidism and ophthalmopathy. From the multiplex PCR reads, TCRdb called clonotypes with MiXCR, one entry per CDR3 protein. This table holds around 350,000 distinct CDR3 sequences, about a sixth found once. The source material was blood. These receptors originate from a woman in her twenties or thirties with Graves' hyperthyroidism that later progressed to Graves' ophthalmopathy. The conserved cysteine and the conserved F or W are not part of the CDR3 here.

j_call: TRBJ1-3; v_call: TRBV9; cdr3_aa: ASSATQITTGNTIY
j_call: TRBJ2-6; v_call: TRBV12-3/TRBV12-4; cdr3_aa: ASSLVLGTSSGANVLT
j_call: TRBJ2-5; v_call: TRBV7-6; cdr3_aa: ASSGRHREQETQY
j_call: TRBJ2-5; v_call: TRBV20-1; cdr3_aa: SARPPGRVGVSGTQY
j_call: TRBJ2-5; v_call: TRBV20-1; cdr3_aa: SAKGGGLRETQY
j_call: TRBJ1-2; v_call: TRBV5-6; cdr3_aa: ASSLISGAGYGYT
j_call: TRBJ2-5; v_call: TRBV13; cdr3_aa: ASSLRTRLDGETQY
j_call: TRBJ2-1; v_call: TRBV12-3/TRBV12-4; cdr3_aa: ASSPPRQGLYEQF
j_call: TRBJ2-5; v_call: TRBV5-1; cdr3_aa: ASSTLTGVGETQY
j_call: TRBJ2-1; v_call: TRBV28; cdr3_aa: ASSFHPPTSNEQF
j_call: TRBJ2-1; v_call: TRBV12-3/TRBV12-4; cdr3_aa: ASSFSGSRDEQF
j_call: TRBJ2-5; v_call: TRBV19; cdr3_aa: ASSITGLAGGGQETQY
j_call: TRBJ1-5; v_call: TRBV20-1; cdr3_aa: SAPTRSNQPQH
j_call: TRBJ1-5; v_call: TRBV19; cdr3_aa: ASSISGGQSGNQPQH
j_call: TRBJ1-1; v_call: TRBV29-1; cdr3_aa: SVEAGKNTEAF
j_call: TRBJ2-3; v_call: TRBV6-1; cdr3_aa: ASRLSAEGLTDTQY
j_call: TRBJ1-2; v_call: TRBV28; cdr3_aa: ASSLQGQGRGYT
j_call: TRBJ1-2; v_call: TRBV20-1; cdr3_aa: SARGAGLANYGYT
j_call: TRBJ2-7; v_call: TRBV5-1; cdr3_aa: ASSWGDRPLGEQY
j_call: TRBJ2-5; v_call: TRBV10-2; cdr3_aa: ASSSVQRGDQETQY
j_call: TRBJ2-4; v_call: TRBV19; cdr3_aa: ASSIGQTKNIQY
j_call: TRBJ1-2; v_call: TRBV4-2; cdr3_aa: ASSQADRPDLGYT
j_call: TRBJ2-4; v_call: TRBV7-8; cdr3_aa: ASSPRRTDLAKNIQY